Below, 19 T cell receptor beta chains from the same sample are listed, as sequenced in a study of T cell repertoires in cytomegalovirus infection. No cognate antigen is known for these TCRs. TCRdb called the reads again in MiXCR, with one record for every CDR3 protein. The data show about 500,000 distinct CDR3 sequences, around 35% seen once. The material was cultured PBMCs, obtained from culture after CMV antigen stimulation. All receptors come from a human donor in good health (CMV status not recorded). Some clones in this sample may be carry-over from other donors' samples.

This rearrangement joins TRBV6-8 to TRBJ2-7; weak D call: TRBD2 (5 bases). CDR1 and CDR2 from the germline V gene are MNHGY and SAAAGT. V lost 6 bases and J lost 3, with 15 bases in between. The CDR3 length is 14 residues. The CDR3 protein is CASRMDGMSYEQYV. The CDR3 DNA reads TGTGCCAGCAGAATGGACGGGATGAGCTACGAGCAGTACGTC.

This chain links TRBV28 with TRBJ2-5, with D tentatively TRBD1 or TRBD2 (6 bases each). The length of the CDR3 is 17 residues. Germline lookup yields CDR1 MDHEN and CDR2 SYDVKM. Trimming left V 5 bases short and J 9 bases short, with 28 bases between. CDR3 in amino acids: CASSTIIWGADLEPQYF. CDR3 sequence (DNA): TGTGCCAGCAGTACAATCATCTGGGGGGCAGACCTTGAACCCCAGTACTTC.

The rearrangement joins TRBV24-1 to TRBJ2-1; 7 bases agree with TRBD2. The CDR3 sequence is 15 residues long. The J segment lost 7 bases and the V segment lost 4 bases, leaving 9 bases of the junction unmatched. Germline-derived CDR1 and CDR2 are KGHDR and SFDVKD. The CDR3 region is CATSETSGAFNEQFF. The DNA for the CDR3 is TGTGCCACCAGTGAAACAAGCGGGGCGTTTAATGAGCAGTTCTTC.

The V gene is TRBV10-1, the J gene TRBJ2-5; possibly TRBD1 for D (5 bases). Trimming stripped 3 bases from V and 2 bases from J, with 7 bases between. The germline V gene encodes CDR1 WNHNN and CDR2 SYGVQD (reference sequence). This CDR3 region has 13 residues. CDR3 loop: CASSDDRQETQYF. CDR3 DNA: TGCGCCAGCAGTGATGACAGACAAGAGACCCAGTACTTC.

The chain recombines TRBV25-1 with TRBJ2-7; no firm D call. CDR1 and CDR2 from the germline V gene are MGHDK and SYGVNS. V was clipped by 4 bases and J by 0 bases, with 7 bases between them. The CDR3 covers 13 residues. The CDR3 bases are TGTGCCAGCAGTGTGGGGAACTCCTACGAGCAGTACTTC. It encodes CASSVGNSYEQYF.

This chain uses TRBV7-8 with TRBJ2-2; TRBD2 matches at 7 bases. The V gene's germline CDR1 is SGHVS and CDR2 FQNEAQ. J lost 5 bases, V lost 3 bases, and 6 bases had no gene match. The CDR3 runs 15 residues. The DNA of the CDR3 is TGTGCCAGCAGCTTCTCGCTAGCGGTTACCGGGGAGCTGTTTTTT. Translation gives CASSFSLAVTGELFF.

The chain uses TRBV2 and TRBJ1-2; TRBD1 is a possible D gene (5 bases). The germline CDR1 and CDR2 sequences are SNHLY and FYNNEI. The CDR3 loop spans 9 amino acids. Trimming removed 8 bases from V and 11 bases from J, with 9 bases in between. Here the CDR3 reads CASGRDYTF. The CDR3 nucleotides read TGTGCCAGCGGCAGGGATTACACCTTC.

CDR3 sequence reads: CASRASLIQETQYF. CDR3 bases: TGTGCCAGCAGGGCCTCTTTGATCCAAGAGACCCAGTACTTC. The rearrangement links TRBV12-3 or TRBV12-4 to TRBJ2-5; no definite D call. The germline V and J ends were trimmed by 6 bases and 1 base, with 12 bases remaining between them. This CDR3 is 14 amino acids long.

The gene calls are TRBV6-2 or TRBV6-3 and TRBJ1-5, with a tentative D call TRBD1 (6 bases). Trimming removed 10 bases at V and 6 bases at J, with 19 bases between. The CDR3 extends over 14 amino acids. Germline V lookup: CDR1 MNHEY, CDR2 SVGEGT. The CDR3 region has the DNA TGTGCCATCGGGGGGGCCTTAGAAGGTCAGCCCCAGCATTTT. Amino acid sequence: CAIGGALEGQPQHF.

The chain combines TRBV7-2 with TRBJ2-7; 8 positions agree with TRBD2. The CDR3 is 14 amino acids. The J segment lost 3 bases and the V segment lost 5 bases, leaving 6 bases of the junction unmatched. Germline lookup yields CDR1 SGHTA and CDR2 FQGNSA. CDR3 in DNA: TGTGCCAGCAGCAACCCCGGGACTAGCTACGAGCAGTACTTC. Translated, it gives CASSNPGTSYEQYF.

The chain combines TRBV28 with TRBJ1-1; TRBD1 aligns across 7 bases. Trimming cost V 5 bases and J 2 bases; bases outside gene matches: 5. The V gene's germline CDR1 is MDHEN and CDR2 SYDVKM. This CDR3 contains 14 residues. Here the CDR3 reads CASSPDRINTEAFF. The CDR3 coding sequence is TGTGCCAGCAGTCCGGACAGGATTAACACTGAAGCTTTCTTT. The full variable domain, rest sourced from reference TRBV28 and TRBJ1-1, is DVKVTQSSRYLVKRTGEKVFLECVQDMDHENMFWYRQDPGLGLRLIYFSYDVKMKEKGDIPEGYSVSREKKERFSLILESASTNQTSMYLCASSPDRINTEAFFGQGTRLTVV.

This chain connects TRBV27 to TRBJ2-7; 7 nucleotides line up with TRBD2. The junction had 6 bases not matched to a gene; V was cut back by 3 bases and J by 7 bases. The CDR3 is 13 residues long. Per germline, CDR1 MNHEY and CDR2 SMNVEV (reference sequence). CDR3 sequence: CASSFGRQSEQYF. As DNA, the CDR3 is TGTGCCAGCAGTTTCGGGAGGCAGAGTGAGCAGTACTTC.

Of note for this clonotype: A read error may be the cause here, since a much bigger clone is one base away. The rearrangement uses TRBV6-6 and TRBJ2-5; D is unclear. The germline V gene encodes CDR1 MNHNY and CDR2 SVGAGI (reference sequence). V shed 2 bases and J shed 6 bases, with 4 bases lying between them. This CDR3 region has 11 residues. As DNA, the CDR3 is TGTGCCAGCAGTTACGGGAAGACCCAGTACTTC. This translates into CASSYGKTQYF.

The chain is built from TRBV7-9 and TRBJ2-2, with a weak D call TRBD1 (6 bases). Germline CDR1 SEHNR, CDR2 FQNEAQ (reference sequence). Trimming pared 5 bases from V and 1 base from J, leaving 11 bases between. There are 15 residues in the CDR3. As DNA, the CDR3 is TGTGCCAGCAGCCGGGACATCCTGAACACCGGGGAGCTGTTTTTT. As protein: CASSRDILNTGELFF.

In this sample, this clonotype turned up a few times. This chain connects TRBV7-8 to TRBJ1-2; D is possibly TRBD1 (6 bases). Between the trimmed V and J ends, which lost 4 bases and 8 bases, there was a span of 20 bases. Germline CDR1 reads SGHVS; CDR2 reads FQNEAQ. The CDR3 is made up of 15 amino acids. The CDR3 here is CASSSNREGVSGYTF. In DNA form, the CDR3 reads TGTGCCAGCAGCTCGAACAGGGAAGGAGTCTCAGGCTACACCTTC.

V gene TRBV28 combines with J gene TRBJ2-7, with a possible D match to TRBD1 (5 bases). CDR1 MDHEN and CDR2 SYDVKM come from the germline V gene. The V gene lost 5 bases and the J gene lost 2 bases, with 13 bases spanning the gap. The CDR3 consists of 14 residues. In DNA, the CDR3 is TGTGCCAGCAGTCCCCTGGCAGGGACCTACGAGCAGTACGTC. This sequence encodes CASSPLAGTYEQYV.

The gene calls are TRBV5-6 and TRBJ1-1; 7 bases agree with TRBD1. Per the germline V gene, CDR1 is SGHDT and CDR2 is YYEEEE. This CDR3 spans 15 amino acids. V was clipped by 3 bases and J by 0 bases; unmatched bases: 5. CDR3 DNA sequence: TGTGCCAGCAGCTCCTCGGGACAGCTGAACACTGAAGCTTTCTTT. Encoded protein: CASSSSGQLNTEAFF.

Written as DNA, the CDR3 is TGCGCCAGCAGTGACAGGGGCGGGTACTACGAGCAGTACTTC. Encoded protein: CASSDRGGYYEQYF. V and J are TRBV10-2 and TRBJ2-7; D is perhaps TRBD1 (6 bases). V was trimmed by 3 bases and J by 3 bases, leaving 12 bases between them. The CDR3 is 14 residues long. Looked up from germline, CDR1 is WSHSY and CDR2 is SAAADI.

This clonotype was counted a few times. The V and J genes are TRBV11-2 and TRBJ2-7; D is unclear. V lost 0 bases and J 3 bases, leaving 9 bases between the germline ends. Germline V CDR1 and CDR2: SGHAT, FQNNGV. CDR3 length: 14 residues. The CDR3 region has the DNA TGTGCCAGCAGCTTAGACCTAGGGCGCTACGAGCAGTACGTC. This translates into CASSLDLGRYEQYV.